This TCR beta chain was sequenced during a study of blood T cell repertoires in COVID-19. For the study at large: Samples came from the United States, Italy and Spain, spanning acute and convalescent COVID-19. Nucleic acid was either cDNA or gDNA, and it came from T cells, B-cell-depleted T cells, or PBMCs.

Trimming took 1 base from V and 11 from J, leaving 29 bases between them. Germline V CDR1 and CDR2: SGHAT, FQNNGV. The CDR3 extends over 18 amino acids. Under the authors' procedure: Nucleated cell number was recorded as an estimate derived from reference gene primer amplification. Sequenced by immunoSEQ multiplex PCR; TCRdb stores in-frame clones only, minus some. That table gives V, J and clone size, and the DNA gave D and trimming. The sample contains approximately 240,000 clones, nearly 85% of which appear only once. The TCR originated in a human donor in a cohort sampled during active COVID-19. What was sequenced was peripheral blood. The V and J genes are TRBV11-2 and TRBJ1-1; perhaps TRBD1 as D (6 bases). The CDR3 reads CASSLALTTAQGRPMAFF. The DNA for the CDR3 is TGTGCCAGCAGCTTAGCCCTCACCACCGCACAGGGACGACCTATGGCTTTCTTT.